The 27 T cell receptor beta chains below come from one sample, sequenced in a study of cytomegalovirus exposure and HLA in healthy donors (dated by TCRdb to about 2017). Libraries were constructed by the immunoSEQ multiplex PCR assay. A mixture of 60 forward primers for TCR Vbeta segments and 13 reverse primers for TCR Jbeta segments was used in the multiplex PCR. In its TCRdb copy, this immuneACCESS table keeps in-frame sequences only and misses some clones. Where compared with another copy, unresolved V genes explain less than half of these, and the others have no known cause. The table for this sample lists about 53,000 clones. 9.5% to 15% of the sample lies in the top ten. The sample consisted of PBMCs. Every receptor here comes from a man aged 18-30 years in good health and CMV-seropositive.

The V call is TRBV11-2, the J call TRBJ2-7; the match to TRBD2 covers 12 bases. V dropped 4 bases and J dropped 7; count of bases not matched to a gene: 11. Germline V gene sequence: CDR1 SGHAT, CDR2 FQNNGV. The CDR3 contains 16 residues. The DNA for the CDR3 is TGTGCCAGCAGCTCCGGACTAGCGGGACCGGGGGGGGAGCAGTACTTC. Translating it yields CASSSGLAGPGGEQYF.

The chain carries TRBV11-2 and TRBJ2-1, with D tentatively TRBD2 (8 bases). CDR3 size: 17 residues. Trimming removed 4 bases from V and 8 bases from J, with 24 bases in between. The V gene's germline CDR1 is SGHAT and CDR2 FQNNGV. In DNA, the CDR3 is TGTGCCAGCAGCTACACGGGGGGCGGGAGGACAGGCGATGAGCAGTTCTTC. It specifies CASSYTGGGRTGDEQFF.

The rearrangement links TRBV28 to TRBJ1-1, with TRBD1 identical over 8 bases. The CDR3 length is 13 residues. Germline V gene lookup returns CDR1 MDHEN and CDR2 SYDVKM. V shed 3 bases, J shed 7 bases, and the junction held 4 bases outside the gene matches. The DNA for the CDR3 is TGTGCCAGCAGTTTCAGGGGGCAAAATGAAGCTTTCTTT. It codes for CASSFRGQNEAFF.

This rearrangement joins TRBV9 to TRBJ2-5; TRBD2 matches 14 bases. CDR1 and CDR2 (germline): SGDLS, YYNGEE. This CDR3 has 16 amino acids. With V trimmed by 5 bases and J by 6 bases, 9 bases remained unmatched. In DNA form, the CDR3 reads TGTGCCAGCAGTGATTTCGGGACTAGCGGGAGTAAGACCCAGTACTTC. This sequence encodes CASSDFGTSGSKTQYF.

CDR3 nucleotides: TGTGCCAGCAGTGGACTAGCGAGGCGGGAGACCCAGTACTTC. Translating it yields CASSGLARRETQYF. The chain couples TRBV2 to TRBJ2-5; 8 bases are shared with TRBD2. This CDR3 spans 14 amino acids. Unmatched junction bases numbered 6, after V lost 4 bases and J lost 5 bases. The germline V gene encodes CDR1 SNHLY and CDR2 FYNNEI.

The chain couples TRBV9 to TRBJ1-2; the match to TRBD1 covers 8 bases. The germline V gene encodes CDR1 SGDLS and CDR2 YYNGEE. The V segment lost 3 bases and the J segment 3 bases; nucleotides outside the gene matches: 7. The CDR3 contains 15 residues. CDR3 region: CASSAQQGEHYGYTF. In DNA, the CDR3 is TGTGCCAGCAGCGCTCAACAGGGGGAGCACTATGGCTACACCTTC.

This chain joins TRBV29-1 and TRBJ2-5; 13 bases fit TRBD2. The DNA end favors TRBJ2-7, so the J call may be wrong. Germline CDR1 is SQVTM and CDR2 is ANQGSEA. The CDR3 spans 13 residues. The CDR3 DNA reads as TGCAGCGTTAGACTAGCGGGAGGATACGAGCAGTACTTC. This translates into CSVRLAGGYEQYF.

The chain links TRBV2 to TRBJ1-3; TRBD1 agrees at 11 bases. Germline V CDR1 and CDR2: SNHLY, FYNNEI. The CDR3 is 16 amino acids. V trimming: 8 bases; J trimming: 7 bases; junction bases outside the gene matches: 13. CDR3 sequence (DNA): TGTGCCAGCGGAACTCTACGGACAGGGGGCGGTAACACCATATATTTT. Its translation is CASGTLRTGGGNTIYF.

The chain is built from TRBV5-1 and TRBJ1-3; tentatively, D is TRBD1 (5 bases). V was shortened by 2 bases and J by 4 bases, with 19 bases between the two germline ends. The CDR3 is 17 residues long. CDR1 and CDR2 from the germline V gene are SGHRS and YFSETQ. The CDR3: CASSFRGRSTPGNTIYF. The CDR3 DNA follows: TGCGCCAGCAGCTTTAGGGGAAGGTCGACCCCGGGAAACACCATATATTTT.

The chain links TRBV7-9 to TRBJ2-2; D is unresolved. CDR1 and CDR2 (germline): SEHNR, FQNEAQ (reference sequence). The CDR3 covers 14 residues. Trimming took off 3 bases at V and 7 bases at J, with 12 bases between the two ends. CDR3 protein: CASSFRRSGGELFF. CDR3 in DNA: TGTGCCAGCAGCTTCCGACGTTCAGGCGGGGAGCTGTTTTTT.

The gene calls are TRBV11-2 and TRBJ1-2; D possibly corresponds to TRBD1 (5 bases). Trimming pared 6 bases from V and 0 bases from J, leaving 14 bases between. CDR3 length: 15 amino acids. Per the germline V gene, CDR1 is SGHAT and CDR2 is FQNNGV. The CDR3 nucleotides are TGTGCCAGCAGGTTCACACACAGGACTAACTATGGCTACACCTTC. This codes for CASRFTHRTNYGYTF.

This chain's CDR3 is CASSLLGTSGSSYEQYF. Written as DNA, the CDR3 is TGTGCCAGCAGCCTCCTAGGGACTAGCGGGAGTAGCTACGAGCAGTACTTC. The chain recombines TRBV11-2 with TRBJ2-7; TRBD2 agrees at 14 bases. The germline V gene encodes CDR1 SGHAT and CDR2 FQNNGV. The J segment lost 3 bases and the V segment lost 5 bases, leaving 9 bases of the junction unmatched. The CDR3 runs 17 residues.

The chain combines TRBV18 with TRBJ2-7, with TRBD2 matching 9 bases. V was clipped by 3 bases and J by 3 bases; unmatched bases: 12. Germline V lookup: CDR1 KGHSH, CDR2 LQKENI. CDR3 length: 17 residues. This CDR3 reads CASSPIGGGGRVYEQYF. In nucleotides, the CDR3 is TGTGCCAGCTCACCGATCGGCGGCGGCGGGAGGGTCTACGAGCAGTACTTC.

CDR3 in DNA: TGCGCCAGCAGCTCCCGACCTGCCAAAATGGGCTACGAGCAGTACTTC. This encodes CASSSRPAKMGYEQYF. This chain uses TRBV5-1 with TRBJ2-5; no clear D gene. The J call is doubtful: the DNA matches TRBJ2-7 better. The CDR3 sequence is 16 residues long. Germline V gene sequence: CDR1 SGHRS, CDR2 YFSETQ.

The J gene is TRBJ2-3, the V gene TRBV14; TRBD1 is a possible D gene (7 bases). There are 14 residues in the CDR3. V was shortened by 8 bases and J by 3 bases, with 15 bases between the two germline ends. From germline, CDR1 is SGHDN and CDR2 FVKESK. Here the CDR3 reads CASLRGVNTDTQYF. The CDR3 nucleotides read TGTGCCAGCCTCAGGGGGGTAAATACAGATACGCAGTATTTT.

CDR3 sequence (DNA): TGTGCCAGCAGTGTCACGGGGGGAACTGAAGCTTTCTTT. Its protein product is CASSVTGGTEAFF. The chain couples TRBV6-1 to TRBJ1-1, with D possibly TRBD1 on 5 matching bases. V dropped 4 bases and J dropped 5 bases, with 11 bases sitting between them. Germline lookup yields CDR1 MNHNS and CDR2 SASEGT. The CDR3 is made up of 13 amino acids.

The chain recombines TRBV19 with TRBJ2-6; no clear D gene. This CDR3 is 14 amino acids long. Germline CDR1 LNHDA, CDR2 SQIVND (reference sequence). V dropped 5 bases and J dropped 3 bases, with 8 bases sitting between them. CDR3 protein: CASSQEGGANVLTF. CDR3 DNA sequence: TGTGCCAGTAGTCAGGAAGGTGGGGCCAACGTCCTGACTTTC.

The chain employs TRBV6-5 and TRBJ1-1; 8 nucleotides line up with TRBD1. The trim removed 8 bases at V and 5 bases at J, leaving 10 bases unmatched. Germline CDR1 is MNHEY and CDR2 is SVGAGI. The CDR3 runs to 14 residues. The CDR3 here is CASGILGQGTEAFF. CDR3 nucleotide sequence: TGTGCCAGCGGGATACTCGGACAGGGAACTGAAGCTTTCTTT.

The rearrangement joins TRBV5-1 to TRBJ2-7, with D perhaps TRBD2 (6 bases). The CDR3 contains 13 residues. CDR1 SGHRS and CDR2 YFSETQ come from the germline V gene. Trimming removed 0 bases from V and 4 bases from J, with 8 bases in between. The CDR3 sequence: CASSLGGTYEQYF. In DNA form, the CDR3 reads TGCGCCAGCAGCTTGGGCGGGACTTACGAGCAGTACTTC.

The chain employs TRBV6-1 and TRBJ1-5; 9 bases align to TRBD1. Trimming cost V 3 bases and J 9 bases; bases outside gene matches: 12. Germline V gives CDR1 MNHNS, CDR2 SASEGT. The CDR3 runs 16 residues. CDR3 protein: CASSEVELQGAWPQHF. The CDR3 DNA sequence: TGTGCCAGCAGTGAGGTGGAGTTACAGGGGGCCTGGCCCCAGCATTTT.

V and J are TRBV5-4 and TRBJ2-3; perhaps TRBD2 as D (6 bases). Germline CDR1 reads SGHNT; CDR2 reads YYREEE (reference sequence). V lost 1 base to trimming and J lost 5 bases, with 14 bases between them. This CDR3 contains 15 residues. The CDR3: CASSLFGGPGDTQYF. In nucleotides, the CDR3 is TGTGCCAGCAGCTTGTTTGGAGGGCCGGGAGATACGCAGTATTTT.

The chain is built from TRBV4-1 and TRBJ2-1; 9 bases line up with TRBD2. CDR3 length: 15 residues. The V segment lost 3 bases and the J segment 6 bases; nucleotides outside the gene matches: 6. Germline values: CDR1 MGHRA, CDR2 YSYEKL. The CDR3 bases are TGCGCCAGCAGCCAGGTAGCGGGAGTCGGCAATGAGCAGTTCTTC. Translation: CASSQVAGVGNEQFF.

The genes are TRBV19 and TRBJ2-3; 7 positions agree with TRBD1. CDR3 length: 19 residues. Germline CDR1 reads LNHDA; CDR2 reads SQIVND (reference sequence). V lost 1 base to trimming and J lost 2 bases; unmatched junction nucleotides: 15. This chain's CDR3 is CASSIARNIDRDLTDTQYF. DNA for the CDR3: TGTGCCAGTAGTATAGCCAGGAACATCGACAGGGACCTCACAGATACGCAGTATTTT.

The chain couples TRBV19 to TRBJ2-7; 7 nucleotides align to TRBD1. This CDR3 has 15 amino acids. V lost 6 bases and J lost 2; bases outside the gene matches: 10. Germline assignment: CDR1 LNHDA and CDR2 SQIVND (reference sequence). CDR3 region: CASSEQPGTAYEQYF. The CDR3 region has the DNA TGTGCCAGTAGCGAACAGCCTGGGACAGCCTACGAGCAGTACTTC.

The rearrangement uses TRBV5-1 and TRBJ2-1, with 7 positions matching TRBD1. V shed 4 bases and J 8 bases; nucleotides not matched to a gene: 9. Per the germline V gene, CDR1 is SGHRS and CDR2 is YFSETQ. The CDR3 consists of 14 residues. CDR3 amino acids: CASSAQGSGDEQFF. The DNA for the CDR3 is TGCGCCAGCAGCGCACAGGGGTCAGGCGATGAGCAGTTCTTC.

This rearrangement joins TRBV4-1 to TRBJ1-1; weak D call: TRBD1 (5 bases). Germline CDR1 reads MGHRA; CDR2 reads YSYEKL. The V end was cut by 4 bases, the J end by 2 bases, with 14 bases between. This CDR3 is 15 amino acids long. CDR3 residues: CASSPLSQGNTEAFF. In DNA form, the CDR3 reads TGCGCCAGCAGCCCCCTGAGTCAGGGCAACACTGAAGCTTTCTTT.

The V call is TRBV7-2, the J call TRBJ2-5, with 14 bases fitting TRBD2. The CDR3 totals 18 residues. V was clipped by 5 bases and J by 5 bases; unmatched bases: 13. Germline CDR1 and CDR2: SGHTA and FQGNSA. CDR3 residues: CASSQGFGTSGSGETQYF. DNA for the CDR3: TGTGCCAGCAGCCAAGGATTCGGGACTAGCGGGAGTGGTGAGACCCAGTACTTC.